This TCR beta chain stems from a study of blood T cell repertoires in COVID-19. Study in general: Researchers got acute and convalescent COVID-19 samples from the United States, Italy and Spain. PBMCs, B-cell-depleted T cells, or T cells were the source of the cDNA or gDNA that made up the material.

CDR1 and CDR2 from the germline V gene are SGDLS and YYNGEE. This CDR3 has 15 amino acids. The ends were cut back, 4 bases at V and 7 bases at J, with 15 bases in the middle. In the original analysis: Cell counts per sample came from amplifying reference gene primers. Here immunoSEQ multiplex PCR was the method, and the copy in TCRdb shows in-frame clones only, minus some. The V and J calls and clone size were taken over from that table, and D and trimming were inferred from the DNA. The sample yields just over 250,000 clones, 88% seen once. V usage is TRBV9 and J usage is TRBJ1-6; D call uncertain. This TCR derives from a man aged 60 to 75 who had recovered from COVID-19. The sequencing input was peripheral blood. The CDR3 reads CASSLGHLGNSPLHF. For the CDR3, the DNA is TGTGCCAGCAGCCTAGGTCACCTCGGGAATTCACCCCTCCACTTT. Based on the CDR3 plus reference TRBV9 and TRBJ1-6, the full variable domain is DSGVTQTPKHLITATGQRVTLRCSPRSGDLSVYWYQQSLDQGLQFLIQYYNGEERAKGNILERFSAQQFPDLHSELNLSSLELGDSALYFCASSLGHLGNSPLHFGNGTRLTVT.